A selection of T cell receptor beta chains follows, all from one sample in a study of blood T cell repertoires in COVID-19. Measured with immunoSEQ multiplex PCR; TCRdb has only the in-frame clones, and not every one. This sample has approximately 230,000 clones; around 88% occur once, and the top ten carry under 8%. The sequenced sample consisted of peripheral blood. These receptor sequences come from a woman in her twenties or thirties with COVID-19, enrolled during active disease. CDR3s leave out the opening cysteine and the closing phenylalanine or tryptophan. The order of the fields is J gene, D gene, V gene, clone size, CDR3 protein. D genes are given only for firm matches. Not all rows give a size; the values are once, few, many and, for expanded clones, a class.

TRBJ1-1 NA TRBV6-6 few ASSSLQGEDTEAF
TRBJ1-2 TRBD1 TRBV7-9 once ASSPGGQGDGYT
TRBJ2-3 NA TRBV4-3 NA ASSYAQGRTDTQY
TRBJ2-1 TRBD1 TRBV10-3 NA AISQQGPNLNNEQF
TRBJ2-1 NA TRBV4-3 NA ASSQDLRVGYNEQF
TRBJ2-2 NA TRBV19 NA ASSRYLQGALGGRANTGELF
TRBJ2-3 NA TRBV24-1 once ATSDPRGGMGPDTQY
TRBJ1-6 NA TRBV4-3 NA ASSQAGGGGSPLH
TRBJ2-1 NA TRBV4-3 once ASSQDWEPLSYNEQF
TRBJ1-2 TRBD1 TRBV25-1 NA ASGDRVGGYT
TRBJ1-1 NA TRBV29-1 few SVEGPGGTEAF
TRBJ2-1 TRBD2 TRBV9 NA ASSVASGTYNEQF
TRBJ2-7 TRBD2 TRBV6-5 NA ASTLLAGGYEQY
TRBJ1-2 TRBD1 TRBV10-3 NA AISESIKDRGSNGYT
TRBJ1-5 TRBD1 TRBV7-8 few ASSQQGAQPQH
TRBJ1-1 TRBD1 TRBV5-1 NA ASSLEPTGLNTEAF
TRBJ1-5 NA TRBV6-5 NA ASSSHRSDQPQH
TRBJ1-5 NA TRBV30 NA ALGGAGSNQPQH
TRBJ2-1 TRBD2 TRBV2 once ASRPGLTDNEQF
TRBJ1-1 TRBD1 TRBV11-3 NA ASSSRGQGNTEAF
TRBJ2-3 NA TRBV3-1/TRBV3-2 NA ASSPRTDTQY
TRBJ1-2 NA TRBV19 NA ASSPMVDYGYT
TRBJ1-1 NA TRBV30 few AWSGGGTNTEAF
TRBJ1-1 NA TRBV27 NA ASSLELSTEAF
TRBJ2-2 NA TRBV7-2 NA ASSFSVGELF
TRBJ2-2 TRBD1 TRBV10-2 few AGRPGQGDTGELF
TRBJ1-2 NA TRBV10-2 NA ASSEPGGMNGYT
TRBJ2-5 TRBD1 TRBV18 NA ASSRRGQQETQY
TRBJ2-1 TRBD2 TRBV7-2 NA ASSSSLAATYNEQF
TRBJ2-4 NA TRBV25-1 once ASSARPGAKNIQY
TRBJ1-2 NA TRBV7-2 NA ASSLVAGDYGYT
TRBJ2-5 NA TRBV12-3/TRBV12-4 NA ASSQQETQY
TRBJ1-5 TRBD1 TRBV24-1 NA ATSDGQGYYSNQPQH
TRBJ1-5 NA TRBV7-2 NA ASTRDYQPQH
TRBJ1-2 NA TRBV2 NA ASSGQPYGYT
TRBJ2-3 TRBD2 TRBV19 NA ASSIDTSGSPDTQY
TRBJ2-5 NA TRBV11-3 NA ASSPDGRVGRTQY
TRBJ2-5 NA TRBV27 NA ASSLRRGNLLGQETQY
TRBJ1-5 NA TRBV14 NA ASSQGATQPQH
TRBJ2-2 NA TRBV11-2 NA ASSLPGANTGELF
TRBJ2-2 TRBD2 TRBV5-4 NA ATMGLAGLNTGELF
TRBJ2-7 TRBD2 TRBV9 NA ASSVVPAGPLYEQY
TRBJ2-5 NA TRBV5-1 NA ASSLFLGASEETQY
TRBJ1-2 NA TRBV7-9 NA ASSTSGIYGYT
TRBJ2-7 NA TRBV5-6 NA ASSGISEPYEQY
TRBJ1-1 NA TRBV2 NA ASRNRKLNTEAF
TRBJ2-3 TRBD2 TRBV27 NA ASSLLGLAGGLGTDTQY
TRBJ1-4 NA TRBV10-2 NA ANTGIELF
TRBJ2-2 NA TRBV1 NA TSSQARGKTGELF
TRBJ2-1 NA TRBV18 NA ASSPPPRGYNEQF
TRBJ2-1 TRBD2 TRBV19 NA ASSREGLAGGNEQF
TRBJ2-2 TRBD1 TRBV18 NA ASSGQGGLNTGELF
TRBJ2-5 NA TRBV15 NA ATSRAYQETQY
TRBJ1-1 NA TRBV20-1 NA RGGNTEAF
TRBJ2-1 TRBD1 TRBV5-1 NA ASYRDSSYNEQF
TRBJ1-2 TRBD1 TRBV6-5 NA ASSYYPGQGNYGYT
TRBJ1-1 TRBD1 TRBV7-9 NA ASSGRQGDTEAF